The entry that follows covers one T cell receptor (beta chain) sequence. Its target is unknown. The CDR3 loop spans 18 amino acids. Germline assignment: CDR1 MDHEN and CDR2 SYDVKM. V trimming: 3 bases; J trimming: 1 base; junction bases outside the gene matches: 11. The sample originates from a study of T cell repertoires in cytomegalovirus infection. Looking at the study overall: In the study, CMV epitopes included recently identified HLA-C-restricted and well-studied HLA-B-restricted ones. General study points: CMV-specific TCR beta clonotypes restricted by HLA-C dominated the ex vivo response. CMV carriers having the relevant HLA were flagged by cumulative public TCR beta family frequency.

TCRdb re-called the reads through MiXCR, storing one row per CDR3 protein. The sample comprises some 800,000 distinct CDR3 sequences, approximately 30% of which are singletons, and 12% rests with the top ten. This clonotype was obtained from a human donor in good health (CMV status not recorded). Some clones in this sample may be carry-over from other donors' samples. Specimen: cultured CD8+ T cells from PBMCs, collected from culture after CMV antigen stimulation. V is TRBV28 and J is TRBJ1-2, with 10 bases matching TRBD1. CDR3 DNA: TGTGCCAGCAGTTTGGCCTCTGGACAGGGGGGCTTTAACTATGGCTACACCTTC. This encodes CASSLASGQGGFNYGYTF.